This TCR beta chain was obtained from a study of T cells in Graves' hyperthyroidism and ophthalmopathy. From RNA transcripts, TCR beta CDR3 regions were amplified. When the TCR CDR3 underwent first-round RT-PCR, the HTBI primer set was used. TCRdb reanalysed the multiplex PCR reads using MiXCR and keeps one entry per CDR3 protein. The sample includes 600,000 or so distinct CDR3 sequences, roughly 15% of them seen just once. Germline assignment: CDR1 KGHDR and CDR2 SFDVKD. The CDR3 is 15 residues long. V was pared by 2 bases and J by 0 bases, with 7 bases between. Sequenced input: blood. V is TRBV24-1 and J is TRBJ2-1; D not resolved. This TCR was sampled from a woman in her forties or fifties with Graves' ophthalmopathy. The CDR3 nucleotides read TGTGCCACCAGTGATTCCGGGTTCTCCTACAATGAGCAGTTCTTC. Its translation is CATSDSGFSYNEQFF.